Listed here are 7 T cell receptor beta chains from one sample, sequenced in a study of human T cells and chemical hapten exposure. Time point given: patch test 1, 2 weeks after DPC sensitization. Treatment described: therapeutic diphenylcyclopropenone sensitization with weekly scalp DPC. MiXCR, run by TCRdb on the RACE reads, gives a single entry per CDR3 protein. The data contain roughly 160,000 distinct CDR3 sequences, about 15% of them seen just once; the ten biggest clones take up 1.5% to 2%. This specimen consisted of whole blood, obtained in connection with sensitization to the hapten diphenylcyclopropenone (DPC). Receptors were obtained from a woman between 25 and 40 years old with alopecia areata. Some clones in this sample may be carry-over from other donors' samples.

CDR3 region: CASSLAPGPPYEQYF. The CDR3 nucleotides are TGTGCCAGCAGCTTAGCTCCGGGGCCCCCGTACGAGCAGTACTTC. J is TRBJ2-7 and V is TRBV7-6; tentatively, D is TRBD1 or TRBD2 (5 bases each). The CDR3 is 15 residues long. V was pared by 0 bases and J by 4 bases, with 13 bases between. From germline, CDR1 is SGHVS and CDR2 FNYEAQ.

This clonotype was seen a few times. This chain connects TRBV4-3 to TRBJ1-3, with D unclear. Deletions cut 0 bases from V and 0 bases from J, with 6 bases between. Germline V gene sequence: CDR1 LGHNA, CDR2 YSLEER. The CDR3 extends over 15 amino acids. The CDR3 nucleotides are TGCGCCAGCAGCCAAGACAGAGGCTCTGGAAACACCATATATTTT. It is translated as CASSQDRGSGNTIYF.

As to this clonotype: Being one base from a much bigger clone, this may be a read error. This chain connects TRBV6-6 to TRBJ2-7, with TRBD1 matching 7 bases. The V and J ends lost 5 bases and 4 bases, in that order; junction bases with no gene match: 2. The CDR3 has 12 amino acids. Germline V gene data show CDR1 as MNHNY and CDR2 as SVGAGI (reference sequence). The CDR3 is CASSGDRYEQYF. The CDR3 coding sequence is TGTGCCAGCAGTGGGGACAGATACGAGCAGTACTTC.

This clonotype was counted at least ten times. The J gene is TRBJ1-5, the V gene TRBV12-3 or TRBV12-4; 9 bases align to TRBD1. V was pared by 3 bases and J by 7 bases, with 1 base of the junction left unmatched. This CDR3 region has 13 residues. The CDR3 DNA follows: TGTGCCAGCAGTTTCGGACAGGGGCAGCCCCAGCATTTT. Its translation is CASSFGQGQPQHF.

This clonotype was recorded a few times. The chain uses TRBV7-2 and TRBJ1-1; 7 nucleotides match TRBD1. The CDR3 is 13 residues long. Germline lookup yields CDR1 SGHTA and CDR2 FQGNSA. V was pared by 5 bases and J by 10 bases, with 10 bases of the junction left unmatched. The CDR3 spells CASSHPGTERAFF. For the CDR3, the DNA is TGTGCCAGCAGCCATCCCGGGACAGAGCGAGCTTTCTTT.

This chain joins TRBV7-9 and TRBJ2-1; tentatively, D is TRBD2 (5 bases). Germline V lookup: CDR1 SEHNR, CDR2 FQNEAQ (reference sequence). V lost 5 bases and J lost 8, with 16 bases in between. The CDR3 extends over 14 amino acids. The CDR3 sequence is CASSLTRPRDEQFF. CDR3 in DNA: TGTGCCAGCAGCCTCACTAGGCCTCGGGATGAGCAGTTCTTC.

This clonotype has only a few counts. This chain connects TRBV5-1 to TRBJ2-6, with unresolved D. The V and J ends lost 4 bases and 0 bases respectively, with 5 bases between them. CDR3 length: 14 residues. The V gene's germline CDR1 is SGHRS and CDR2 YFSETQ. The CDR3 region has the DNA TGCGCCAGCAGCAGTAACTCTGGGGCCAACGTCCTGACTTTC. Amino acids: CASSSNSGANVLTF.